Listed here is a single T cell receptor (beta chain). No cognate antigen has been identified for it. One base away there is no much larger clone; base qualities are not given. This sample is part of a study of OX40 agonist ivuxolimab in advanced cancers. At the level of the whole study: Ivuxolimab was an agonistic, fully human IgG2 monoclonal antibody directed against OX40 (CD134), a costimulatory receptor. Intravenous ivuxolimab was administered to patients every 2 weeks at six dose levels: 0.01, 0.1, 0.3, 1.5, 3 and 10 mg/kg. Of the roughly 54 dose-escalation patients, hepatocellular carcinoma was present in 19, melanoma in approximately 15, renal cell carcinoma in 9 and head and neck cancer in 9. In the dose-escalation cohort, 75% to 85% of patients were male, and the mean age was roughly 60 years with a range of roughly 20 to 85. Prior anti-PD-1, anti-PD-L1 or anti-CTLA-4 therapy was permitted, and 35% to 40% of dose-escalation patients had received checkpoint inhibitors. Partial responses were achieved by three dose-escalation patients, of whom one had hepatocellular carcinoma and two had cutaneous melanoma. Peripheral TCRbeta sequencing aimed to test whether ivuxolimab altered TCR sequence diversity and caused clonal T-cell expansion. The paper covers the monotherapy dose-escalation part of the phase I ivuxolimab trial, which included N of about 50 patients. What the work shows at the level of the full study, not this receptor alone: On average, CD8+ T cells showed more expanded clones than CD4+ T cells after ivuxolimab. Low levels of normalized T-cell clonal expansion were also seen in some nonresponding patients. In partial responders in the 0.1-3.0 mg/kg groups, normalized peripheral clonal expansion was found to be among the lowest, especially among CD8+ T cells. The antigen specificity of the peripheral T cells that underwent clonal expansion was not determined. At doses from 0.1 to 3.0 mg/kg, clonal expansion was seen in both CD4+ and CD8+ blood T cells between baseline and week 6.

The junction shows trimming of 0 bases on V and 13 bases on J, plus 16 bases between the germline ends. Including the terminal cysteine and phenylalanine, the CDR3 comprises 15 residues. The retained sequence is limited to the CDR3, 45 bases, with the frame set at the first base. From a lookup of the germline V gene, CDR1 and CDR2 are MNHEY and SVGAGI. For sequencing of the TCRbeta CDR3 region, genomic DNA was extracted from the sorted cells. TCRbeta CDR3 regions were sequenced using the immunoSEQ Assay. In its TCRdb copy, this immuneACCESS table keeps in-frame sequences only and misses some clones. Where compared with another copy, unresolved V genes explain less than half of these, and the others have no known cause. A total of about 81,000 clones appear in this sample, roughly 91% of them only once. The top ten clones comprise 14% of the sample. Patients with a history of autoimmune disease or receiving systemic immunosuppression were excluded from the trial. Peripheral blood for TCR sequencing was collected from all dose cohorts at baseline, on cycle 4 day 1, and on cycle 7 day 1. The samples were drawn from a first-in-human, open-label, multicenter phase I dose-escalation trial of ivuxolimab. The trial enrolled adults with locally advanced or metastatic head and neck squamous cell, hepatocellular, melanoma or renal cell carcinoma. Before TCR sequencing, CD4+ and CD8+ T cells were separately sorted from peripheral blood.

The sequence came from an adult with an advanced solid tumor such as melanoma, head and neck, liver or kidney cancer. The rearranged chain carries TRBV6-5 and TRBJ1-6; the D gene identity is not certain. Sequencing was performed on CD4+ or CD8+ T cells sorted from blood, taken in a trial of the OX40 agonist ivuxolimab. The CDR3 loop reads CASSYSRGTHWPLHF. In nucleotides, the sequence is TGTGCCAGCAGTTACTCGAGAGGAACCCATTGGCCCCTCCACTTT.